Described below is a single T cell receptor (beta chain) sequence and its context. Its antigen remains unidentified. Looked up from germline, CDR1 is SGHRS and CDR2 is YFSETQ. Between the trimmed V and J ends, which lost 4 bases and 0 bases, there was a span of 13 bases. The length of the CDR3 is 15 residues. TCRdb keeps only in-frame clones here, not all; method: immunoSEQ multiplex PCR. The sample includes some 110,000 clones, 80% to 90% of them seen just once. These data originate in a study of T cell responses to AZD1222 COVID-19 vaccine. Whole-study context: Timing groups of about 4 and about 12 weeks for second doses were pooled.

Findings of the study overall: White British donors predominated, females outnumbered males, and clonal diversity was possibly underestimated. Spike-specific TCR breadth and depth were elevated following two AZD1222 doses. Baseline serostatus was positive in only 5 to 7 AZD1222 recipients.

Source: peripheral blood, taken on day 0 of AZD1222 vaccination. V is TRBV5-1 and J is TRBJ1-1, with D possibly TRBD1 on 5 matching bases. The TCR originated in an adult in good health. The CDR3 coding sequence is TGCGCCAGCAGCCAACCCCCAGGGATGAACACTGAAGCTTTCTTT. Its protein product is CASSQPPGMNTEAFF.